This note documents a single T cell receptor (beta chain) sequence. Antigen: not known. Unmatched junction bases numbered 8, after V lost 3 bases and J lost 3 bases. Germline CDR1 SGHRS, CDR2 YFSETQ. The CDR3 contains 15 residues. Assay used: immunoSEQ multiplex PCR; TCRdb lists only in-frame clones, some missing. This table holds about 120,000 clones, 70% to 90% found once. The data are from a study of T cell responses to AZD1222 COVID-19 vaccine. Study results and caveats: Without day 14 samples, only post-peak T cell repertoires were studied. Regions 160-218 and 743-854 held dominance among vaccine-associated CD4 TCRs, which spanned spike. Just a handful of AZD1222 recipients tested seropositive at baseline. Vaccination with two AZD1222 doses was followed by a rise in Spike-specific TCR breadth and depth.

The receptor was derived from an adult who received the AZD1222 COVID-19 vaccine. Sequenced here: peripheral blood, sampled 28 days after the second AZD1222 dose. The chain couples TRBV5-1 to TRBJ2-7, with TRBD2 matching over 8 bases. The CDR3 is CASSSLAGLSYEQYF. CDR3 DNA sequence: TGCGCCAGCAGCTCCCTAGCGGGCCTTAGCTACGAGCAGTACTTC.